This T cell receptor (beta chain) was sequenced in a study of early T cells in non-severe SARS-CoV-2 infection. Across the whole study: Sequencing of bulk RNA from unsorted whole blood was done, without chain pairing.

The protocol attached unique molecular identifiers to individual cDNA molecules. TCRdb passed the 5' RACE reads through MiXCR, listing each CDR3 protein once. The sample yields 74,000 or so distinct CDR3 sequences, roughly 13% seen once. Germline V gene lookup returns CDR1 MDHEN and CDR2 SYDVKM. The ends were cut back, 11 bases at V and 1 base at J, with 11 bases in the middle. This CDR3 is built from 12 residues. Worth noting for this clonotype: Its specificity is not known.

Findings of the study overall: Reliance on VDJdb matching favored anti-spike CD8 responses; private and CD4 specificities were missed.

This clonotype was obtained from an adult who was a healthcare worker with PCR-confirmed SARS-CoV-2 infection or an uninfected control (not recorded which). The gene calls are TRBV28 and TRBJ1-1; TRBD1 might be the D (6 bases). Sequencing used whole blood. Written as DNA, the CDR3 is TGTGCCGCCGGAGGGGGGAACACTGAAGCTTTCTTT. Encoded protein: CAAGGGNTEAFF.